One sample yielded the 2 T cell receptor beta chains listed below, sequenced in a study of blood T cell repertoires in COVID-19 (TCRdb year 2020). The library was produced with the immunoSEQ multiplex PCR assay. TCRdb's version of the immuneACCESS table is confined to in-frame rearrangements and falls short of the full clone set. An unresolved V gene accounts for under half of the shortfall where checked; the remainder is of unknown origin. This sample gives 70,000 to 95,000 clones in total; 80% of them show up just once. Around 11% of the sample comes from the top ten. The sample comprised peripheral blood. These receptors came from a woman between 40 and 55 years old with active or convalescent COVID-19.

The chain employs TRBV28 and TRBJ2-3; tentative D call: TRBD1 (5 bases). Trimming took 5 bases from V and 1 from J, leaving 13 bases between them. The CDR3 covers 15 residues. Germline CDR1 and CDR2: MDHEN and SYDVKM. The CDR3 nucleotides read TGTGCCAGCAGTCTGGGGCCATATCGCACAGATACGCAGTATTTT. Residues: CASSLGPYRTDTQYF.

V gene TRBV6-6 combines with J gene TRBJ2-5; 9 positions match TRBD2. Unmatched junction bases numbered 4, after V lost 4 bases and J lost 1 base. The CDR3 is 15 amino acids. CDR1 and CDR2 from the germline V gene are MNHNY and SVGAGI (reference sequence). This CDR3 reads CASSFGSGGQETQYF. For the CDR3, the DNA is TGTGCCAGCAGTTTCGGTAGCGGGGGCCAAGAGACCCAGTACTTC.